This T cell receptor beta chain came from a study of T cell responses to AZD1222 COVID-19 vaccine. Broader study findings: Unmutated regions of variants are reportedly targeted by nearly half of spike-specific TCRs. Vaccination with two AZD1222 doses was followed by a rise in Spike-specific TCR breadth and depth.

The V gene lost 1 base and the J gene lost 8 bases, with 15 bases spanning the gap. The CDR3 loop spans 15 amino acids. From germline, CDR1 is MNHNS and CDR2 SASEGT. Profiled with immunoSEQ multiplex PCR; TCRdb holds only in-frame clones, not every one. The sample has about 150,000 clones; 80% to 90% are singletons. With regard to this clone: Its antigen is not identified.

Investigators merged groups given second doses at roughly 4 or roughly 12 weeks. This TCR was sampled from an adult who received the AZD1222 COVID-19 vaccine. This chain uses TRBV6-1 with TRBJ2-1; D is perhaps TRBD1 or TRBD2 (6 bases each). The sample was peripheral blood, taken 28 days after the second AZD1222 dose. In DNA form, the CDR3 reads TGTGCCAGCAGTGAAGTCCGGGGGCGACGGGATGAGCAGTTCTTC. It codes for CASSEVRGRRDEQFF.